This T cell receptor (beta chain) was sequenced in a study of blood T cell repertoires in COVID-19. This clone was seen only a few times. Clones were read by immunoSEQ multiplex PCR, and TCRdb kept only the in-frame ones, dropping some. Of under 150,000 clones in the sample, 81% were seen once. With 2 bases removed from V and 1 base from J, the gap between germline ends came to 12 bases. The CDR3 has 16 amino acids. Looked up from germline, CDR1 is MDHEN and CDR2 is SYDVKM. The sample comprised peripheral blood. The chain couples TRBV28 to TRBJ1-3, with a possible D match to TRBD1 (6 bases). This receptor was identified in a man aged 45-65 years with acute or convalescent COVID-19. Here the CDR3 DNA reads TGTGCCAGCAGTTTACTGGGGACAAGGTCTGGAAACACCATATATTTT. The encoded protein is CASSLLGTRSGNTIYF.